The 32 T cell receptor beta chains below all came from one sample that was sequenced in a study of PD-1 blockade in mismatch repair-deficient tumors. Method: immunoSEQ multiplex PCR; TCRdb's copy keeps in-frame clones and lacks some. The profile shows around 120,000 clones, about 88% of them singletons. This sample comprised peripheral blood, obtained approximately 73 weeks after starting pembrolizumab. Receptors were obtained from an adult with mismatch repair-deficient cancer.

The V gene is TRBV28, the J gene TRBJ2-1; perhaps TRBD1 as D (5 bases). The CDR3 loop spans 14 amino acids. Trimming removed 9 bases at V and 4 bases at J, with 16 bases between. Germline V gene lookup returns CDR1 MDHEN and CDR2 SYDVKM. The CDR3, as DNA: TGTGCCAGTATACTGACAGAAAATTACAATGAGCAGTTCTTC. Protein product: CASILTENYNEQFF.

V and J are TRBV4-1 and TRBJ2-5; D unresolved. Trimming shortened V by 0 bases and J by 4 bases, and 6 bases separated the two germline ends. The CDR3 sequence is 13 residues long. Germline V CDR1 and CDR2: MGHRA, YSYEKL. CDR3 bases: TGCGCCAGCAGCCAAGATCCCAGAGAGACCCAGTACTTC. Its protein product is CASSQDPRETQYF.

This chain connects TRBV12-5 to TRBJ2-3; TRBD1 agrees at 7 bases. After removal of 2 bases from V and 5 bases from J, the junction contained 1 base not matched to a gene. This CDR3 region has 13 residues. Germline CDR1 reads LGHNT; CDR2 reads FRNRAP. The CDR3 nucleotides are TGTGCTAGTGGTTTGACAGGGGAAGATACGCAGTATTTT. It is translated as CASGLTGEDTQYF.

The J gene is TRBJ2-1, the V gene TRBV10-2, with 9 bases aligning to TRBD2. This CDR3 spans 15 amino acids. J lost 8 bases, V lost 3 bases, and 8 bases had no gene match. CDR1 and CDR2 (germline): WSHSY, SAAADI. CDR3 region: CASSDSPSGADEQFF. Written as DNA, the CDR3 is TGCGCCAGCAGTGATTCCCCTAGCGGGGCGGATGAGCAGTTCTTC.

This rearrangement joins TRBV5-1 to TRBJ2-5; the D is unclear. Germline CDR1 SGHRS, CDR2 YFSETQ. The germline V and J ends were trimmed by 5 bases and 4 bases, with 18 bases remaining between them. This CDR3 is 15 amino acids long. The CDR3, as DNA: TGCGCCAGCAGTAATCTCGACGGTCCCCTAGAGACCCAGTACTTC. Its protein product is CASSNLDGPLETQYF.

The chain is built from TRBV27 and TRBJ2-1; TRBD2 might be the D (5 bases). Trimming pared 6 bases from V and 0 bases from J, leaving 9 bases between. CDR1 is MNHEY, CDR2 SMNVEV, per germline (reference sequence). The CDR3 length is 14 residues. This CDR3 is CASSGLSSYNEQFF. The DNA of the CDR3 is TGTGCCAGCAGCGGACTCTCCTCCTACAATGAGCAGTTCTTC.

The CDR3 loop is CASRPSPLYEQYF. The CDR3 nucleotides read TGTGCCAGCAGGCCGTCCCCCCTCTACGAGCAGTACTTC. V and J are TRBV13 and TRBJ2-5; D not certain. The end of the DNA aligns better with TRBJ2-7, so the J call may be wrong. The CDR3 loop spans 13 amino acids. CDR1 is PRHDT and CDR2 is FYEKMQ in the germline V gene (reference sequence).

This sequence joins TRBV6-1 and TRBJ1-5; no definite D call. V lost 6 bases and J 0 bases, leaving 12 bases between the germline ends. Germline values: CDR1 MNHNS, CDR2 SASEGT. The CDR3 contains 15 residues. CDR3 region: CASRRVQDSNQPQHF. In DNA, the CDR3 is TGTGCCAGCAGGCGGGTGCAGGATAGCAATCAGCCCCAGCATTTT.

The gene calls are TRBV5-1 and TRBJ2-3; tentative D call: TRBD1 (5 bases). V gave up 3 bases and J gave up 8 bases, with 16 bases separating them. Germline CDR1 and CDR2: SGHRS and YFSETQ. This CDR3 region has 14 residues. CDR3 loop: CASSSGHGPGTQYF. CDR3 nucleotides: TGCGCCAGCAGCTCCGGACATGGACCGGGTACGCAGTATTTT.

This clone was seen once. This chain uses TRBV19 with TRBJ2-2; 11 bases line up with TRBD2. This CDR3 spans 17 amino acids. The germline V gene encodes CDR1 LNHDA and CDR2 SQIVND (reference sequence). The junction had 3 bases not matched to a gene; V was cut back by 3 bases and J by 0 bases. The CDR3 DNA reads TGTGCCAGTAGTATTTGGGGACTAGCGGCGAACACCGGGGAGCTGTTTTTT. Its protein is CASSIWGLAANTGELFF.

This clone was recorded a few times. The V gene is TRBV6-5, the J gene TRBJ2-7, with TRBD1 as a possible D gene (5 bases). The V end was cut by 2 bases, the J end by 5 bases, with 10 bases between. Germline V gene data show CDR1 as MNHEY and CDR2 as SVGAGI. The CDR3 covers 13 residues. The CDR3 nucleotides are TGTGCCAGCAGTTACGTCCAAGGGGACGAGCAGTACTTC. Protein sequence: CASSYVQGDEQYF.

The chain employs TRBV11-2 and TRBJ1-4; no clear D gene. The V end was cut by 3 bases, the J end by 4 bases, with 15 bases between. The CDR3 totals 16 residues. CDR1 is SGHAT, CDR2 FQNNGV, per germline. The CDR3 loop is CASSFIPGSVNEKLFF. CDR3 in DNA: TGTGCCAGCAGCTTCATCCCGGGATCTGTTAATGAAAAACTGTTTTTT.

This chain connects TRBV27 to TRBJ1-2; no definite D call. CDR3 length: 15 amino acids. Trimming pared 6 bases from V and 0 bases from J, leaving 14 bases between. Germline-derived CDR1 and CDR2 are MNHEY and SMNVEV (reference sequence). The CDR3 region has the DNA TGTGCCAGCAGCCCATATAATAGGCCTAACTATGGCTACACCTTC. Protein sequence: CASSPYNRPNYGYTF.

V gene TRBV11-2 combines with J gene TRBJ2-7; 8 bases align to TRBD1. Germline V gene data show CDR1 as SGHAT and CDR2 as FQNNGV. The CDR3 loop spans 17 amino acids. J lost 2 bases, V lost 5 bases, and 14 bases had no gene match. The chain's CDR3 is CASSTPRNTGGTYEQYF. CDR3 sequence (DNA): TGTGCCAGCAGCACCCCTCGAAATACAGGGGGAACCTACGAGCAGTACTTC.

The chain carries TRBV5-1 and TRBJ2-7, with D perhaps being TRBD1 or TRBD2 (7 bases each). Germline CDR1 and CDR2: SGHRS and YFSETQ. This CDR3 has 13 amino acids. V lost 4 bases, J lost 6 bases, and 14 bases lay in between. The CDR3 here is CASSAQGEGEQYF. CDR3 bases: TGCGCCAGCAGCGCCCAGGGGGAGGGCGAGCAGTACTTC. The complete variable domain, with remaining parts taken from reference TRBV5-1 and TRBJ2-7, reads KAGVTQTPRYLIKTRGQQVTLSCSPISGHRSVSWYQQTPGQGLQFLFEYFSETQRNKGNFPGRFSGRQFSNSRSEMNVSTLELGDSALYLCASSAQGEGEQYFGPGTRLTVT.

The sample holds one count of this clone. The rearrangement uses TRBV7-9 and TRBJ2-7; no definite D call. The CDR3 extends over 13 amino acids. Looked up from germline, CDR1 is SEHNR and CDR2 is FQNEAQ (reference sequence). Deletions cut 5 bases from V and 5 bases from J, with 13 bases between. The CDR3 here is CASSLRSPDEQYF. CDR3 in DNA: TGTGCCAGCAGCCTTCGGTCCCCAGACGAGCAGTACTTC.

V gene TRBV6-5 combines with J gene TRBJ2-2; TRBD2 matches 7 bases. Per the germline V gene, CDR1 is MNHEY and CDR2 is SVGAGI. The CDR3 is made up of 16 amino acids. V shed 4 bases, J shed 4 bases, and the junction held 9 bases outside the gene matches. CDR3 protein: CASSSLGGRGTGELFF. For the CDR3, the DNA is TGTGCCAGCAGTTCCCTAGGAGGGAGGGGCACCGGGGAGCTGTTTTTT.

The chain employs TRBV6-5 and TRBJ1-1, with TRBD1 matching 7 bases. In germline, CDR1 is MNHEY, CDR2 SVGAGI. J gave up 1 base and V 0 bases, and 2 bases lay outside the gene matches. The CDR3 has 15 amino acids. The CDR3: CASSYSSGGNTEAFF. The CDR3 nucleotides read TGTGCCAGCAGTTACTCCTCAGGGGGGAACACTGAAGCTTTCTTT.

The gene calls are TRBV5-1 and TRBJ2-7; 7 nucleotides agree with TRBD1. After removal of 4 bases from V and 2 bases from J, the junction contained 6 bases not matched to a gene. This CDR3 contains 14 residues. Per germline, CDR1 SGHRS and CDR2 YFSETQ. The CDR3 coding sequence is TGCGCCAGCAGCCTCGGGACAGAAACCTACGAGCAGTACTTC. Its translation is CASSLGTETYEQYF.

The chain combines TRBV28 with TRBJ2-7; no definite D call. V was shortened by 7 bases and J by 3 bases, with 7 bases between the two germline ends. Germline loops: CDR1 MDHEN, CDR2 SYDVKM. This CDR3 contains 11 residues. CDR3 amino acids: CASTNYYEQYF. CDR3 bases: TGTGCCAGCACCAATTACTACGAGCAGTACTTC.

The chain is built from TRBV19 and TRBJ2-7; D gene ambiguous. V was shortened by 8 bases and J by 3 bases, with 14 bases between the two germline ends. The CDR3 extends over 13 amino acids. Per germline, CDR1 LNHDA and CDR2 SQIVND (reference sequence). DNA of the CDR3: TGTGCCAGTGGATTGGGTGGGCACTACGAGCAGTACTTC. Translation: CASGLGGHYEQYF.

V gene TRBV13 combines with J gene TRBJ1-1; 8 bases align to TRBD1. The length of the CDR3 is 13 residues. The V and J ends lost 6 bases and 0 bases, in that order; junction bases with no gene match: 0. Germline lookup yields CDR1 PRHDT and CDR2 FYEKMQ (reference sequence). The CDR3 sequence: CASRGQVNTEAFF. The CDR3 nucleotides are TGTGCCAGCAGGGGACAGGTGAACACTGAAGCTTTCTTT.

The gene calls are TRBV11-2 and TRBJ2-2; TRBD2 matches at 11 bases. V lost 6 bases and J lost 4; bases outside the gene matches: 4. Germline V CDR1 and CDR2: SGHAT, FQNNGV. The CDR3 is made up of 15 amino acids. Written as DNA, the CDR3 is TGTGCCAGCAGAGACGGACTAGCGGGCACCGGGGAGCTGTTTTTT. Encoded protein: CASRDGLAGTGELFF.

The chain has TRBV7-8 and TRBJ1-5, with D maybe TRBD1 (6 bases). The CDR3 has 15 residues. In germline, CDR1 is SGHVS, CDR2 FQNEAQ. Trimming took 5 bases from V and 2 from J, leaving 13 bases between them. As DNA, the CDR3 is TGTGCCAGCAGCCCGGGGACACGGGGCAATCAGCCCCAGCATTTT. Its protein product is CASSPGTRGNQPQHF.

V and J are TRBV6-5 and TRBJ1-1, with D unresolved. Trimming cost V 8 bases and J 1 base, with 11 bases left between them. The CDR3 covers 13 residues. The V gene's germline CDR1 is MNHEY and CDR2 SVGAGI. CDR3 loop: CASLLRENTEAFF. CDR3 in DNA: TGTGCCAGCCTCCTAAGAGAGAACACTGAAGCTTTCTTT.

This chain joins TRBV12-5 and TRBJ2-5; TRBD1 matches 7 bases. Per germline, CDR1 LGHNT and CDR2 FRNRAP. The CDR3 spans 13 residues. J gave up 5 bases and V 6 bases, and 6 bases lay outside the gene matches. CDR3 loop: CASGLTGWETQYF. The CDR3 DNA follows: TGTGCTAGTGGCCTGACAGGGTGGGAGACCCAGTACTTC.

The chain carries TRBV5-4 and TRBJ2-5; TRBD2 is a possible D gene (5 bases). Between the trimmed V and J ends, which lost 0 bases and 5 bases, there was a span of 11 bases. The CDR3 covers 14 residues. CDR1 is SGHNT and CDR2 is YYREEE in the germline V gene (reference sequence). In DNA form, the CDR3 reads TGTGCCAGCAGCTTGGGAGGGTCTGAGGAGACCCAGTACTTC. It translates to CASSLGGSEETQYF.

This clone was counted a single time. This sequence joins TRBV7-8 and TRBJ2-7; 10 bases fit TRBD2. The germline CDR1 and CDR2 sequences are SGHVS and FQNEAQ. J was trimmed by 7 bases and V by 3 bases; bases with no gene match: 6. This CDR3 region has 14 residues. As DNA, the CDR3 is TGTGCCAGCAGCTTGACTAGCGGGCCTCGGGAGCAGTACTTC. This codes for CASSLTSGPREQYF.

V gene TRBV6-5 combines with J gene TRBJ2-1; 7 bases line up with TRBD2. The CDR3 runs to 12 residues. The germline V gene has CDR1 MNHEY and CDR2 SVGAGI. V gave up 6 bases and J gave up 9 bases; unmatched junction bases: 5. Here the CDR3 reads CASSRLAGEQFF. The CDR3 DNA reads TGTGCCAGCAGCCGACTAGCCGGTGAGCAGTTCTTC.

The rearrangement links TRBV19 to TRBJ2-3; a possible D gene is TRBD1 (7 bases). Germline V lookup: CDR1 LNHDA, CDR2 SQIVND (reference sequence). This CDR3 is 17 amino acids long. V shed 7 bases and J shed 2 bases, with 22 bases lying between them. Here the CDR3 DNA reads TGTGCCAGTACCAACGACAGGGACTCAATCTACACAGATACGCAGTATTTT. Protein: CASTNDRDSIYTDTQYF.

V is TRBV7-9 and J is TRBJ2-1; tentative D call: TRBD2 (6 bases). This CDR3 region has 17 residues. Germline CDR1 is SEHNR and CDR2 is FQNEAQ (reference sequence). Trimming took 7 bases from V and 5 from J, leaving 24 bases between them. Here the CDR3 DNA reads TGTGCCAGCACCCGGAGGGCAGTAAGGGACGTTAACAATGAGCAGTTCTTC. Its translation: CASTRRAVRDVNNEQFF.

The chain employs TRBV6-6 and TRBJ2-2; TRBD1 agrees at 9 bases. Germline V gives CDR1 MNHNY, CDR2 SVGAGI (reference sequence). The J segment lost 6 bases and the V segment lost 4 bases, leaving 6 bases of the junction unmatched. This CDR3 comprises 15 residues. CDR3 DNA sequence: TGTGCCAGCAGTTTCGTAGGGACAGGGTCCGGGGAGCTGTTTTTT. It is translated as CASSFVGTGSGELFF.